These 24 T cell receptor beta chains share one sample of origin, sequenced in a study of CD8+CD57+ T cells in acquired aplastic anemia. Genomic DNA, serving as template, underwent TCR beta VDJ and CDR3 profiling. TCRdb used MiXCR to reprocess the reads, holding one entry per CDR3 protein. The table lists around 400,000 distinct CDR3 sequences, about two thirds of them singletons, with around 4% in the top ten. The sample was sorted CD4+, CD8+, or CD8+CD57+ T cells (not recorded which) from PBMCs. Receptor source: a human donor in good health, serving as a control.

The chain is built from TRBV20-1 and TRBJ1-2; D possibly corresponds to TRBD1 (5 bases). The CDR3 sequence is 17 residues long. V dropped 6 bases and J dropped 3 bases, with 26 bases sitting between them. CDR1 is DFQATT and CDR2 is SNEGSKA in the germline V gene (reference sequence). The CDR3 nucleotides are TGCAGTGCAAAACCGGGACTAGCGGGGGTCCTTGACTATGGCTACACCTTC. Its protein is CSAKPGLAGVLDYGYTF.

The V and J genes are TRBV9 and TRBJ2-3; a possible D gene is TRBD2 (6 bases). The CDR3 has 15 residues. The ends were cut back, 2 bases at V and 1 base at J, with 11 bases in the middle. Per the germline V gene, CDR1 is SGDLS and CDR2 is YYNGEE. The CDR3 region has the DNA TGTGCCAGCAGCGTGACTAGTCCCGGCACAGATACGCAGTATTTT. Residues: CASSVTSPGTDTQYF.

This clonotype was seen at least ten times. The chain carries TRBV11-2 and TRBJ2-7; D may be TRBD1 or TRBD2 (5 bases each). V gave up 7 bases and J gave up 1 base, with 14 bases separating them. Germline values: CDR1 SGHAT, CDR2 FQNNGV. The CDR3 contains 14 residues. The CDR3 DNA reads TGTGCCAGCACGAGGTCGGGGACGTCCTACGAGCAGTACTTC. This encodes CASTRSGTSYEQYF.

This chain connects TRBV7-2 to TRBJ2-7; D ambiguous. This CDR3 comprises 15 residues. V lost 1 base to trimming and J lost 1 base, with 11 bases between them. Germline V CDR1 and CDR2: SGHTA, FQGNSA. In DNA, the CDR3 is TGTGCCAGCAGCTTAGACAGAACGCATTCCTACGAGCAGTACTTC. It encodes CASSLDRTHSYEQYF.

The V gene is TRBV10-1, the J gene TRBJ2-7; TRBD2 might be the D (5 bases). Germline CDR1 reads WNHNN; CDR2 reads SYGVQD (reference sequence). CDR3 length: 13 amino acids. In DNA, the CDR3 is TGCAGCTGCAGCTCTACCGGGACCTACGAGCAGTACTTC. Encoded protein: CSCSSTGTYEQYF.

This clonotype came up many times. The V call is TRBV7-2, the J call TRBJ2-6; 9 nucleotides line up with TRBD1. Trimming at V came to 4 bases and at J to 2 bases, leaving 6 bases not matched to a gene. This CDR3 comprises 17 residues. Germline V CDR1 and CDR2: SGHTA, FQGNSA. CDR3 sequence (DNA): TGTGCCAGCAGCTCGGGACAGGGCACCCCTGGGGCCAACGTCCTGACTTTC. Its protein product is CASSSGQGTPGANVLTF. Combining the CDR3 with reference TRBV7-2 and TRBJ2-6 gives the whole variable domain GAGVSQSPSNKVTEKGKDVELRCDPISGHTALYWYRQSLGQGLEFLIYFQGNSAPDKSGLPSDRFSAERTGGSVSTLTIQRTQQEDSAVYLCASSSGQGTPGANVLTFGAGSRLTVL.

On this clonotype: This may arise from a read error, as a much more abundant clone is one base away. The chain recombines TRBV6-2 or TRBV6-3 with TRBJ2-3; D gene uncertain. CDR3 length: 13 residues. V lost 6 bases, J lost 4 bases, and 11 bases lay in between. CDR1 is MNHEY, CDR2 SVGEGT, per germline. CDR3 sequence reads: CASRDGVPDTQYF. The CDR3, as DNA: TGTGCCAGCAGGGACGGAGTTCCAGATACGCAGTATTTT.

The chain links TRBV9 to TRBJ1-3; D is uncertain. V gave up 0 bases and J gave up 0 bases, with 7 bases separating them. Germline-derived CDR1 and CDR2 are SGDLS and YYNGEE. CDR3 length: 15 residues. CDR3 DNA: TGTGCCAGCAGCGTAGGGCCGCTCTCTGGAAACACCATATATTTT. Translation gives CASSVGPLSGNTIYF.

J is TRBJ1-6 and V is TRBV9, with 7 bases that match TRBD1. CDR1 is SGDLS and CDR2 is YYNGEE in the germline V gene. The length of the CDR3 is 15 residues. Trimming cost V 3 bases and J 7 bases; bases outside gene matches: 7. The chain's CDR3 is CASSASQGFNSPLHF. DNA of the CDR3: TGTGCCAGCAGCGCCTCACAGGGGTTCAATTCACCCCTCCACTTT.

Ten or more counts support this clonotype. V usage is TRBV7-2 and J usage is TRBJ1-6, with 9 bases identical to TRBD1. CDR1 and CDR2 (germline): SGHTA, FQGNSA. Trimming took 5 bases from V and 11 from J; bases not matched to a gene: 7. The CDR3 has 14 amino acids. DNA for the CDR3: TGTGCCAGCAGCCCGGGACAGGGACCGCCACCCCTCCACTTT. It specifies CASSPGQGPPPLHF.

The count of this clonotype is one. The rearrangement joins TRBV29-1 to TRBJ1-4; D uncertain. CDR1 SQVTM and CDR2 ANQGSEA come from the germline V gene. The CDR3 is 12 amino acids. Trimming removed 3 bases from V and 11 bases from J, with 13 bases in between. CDR3 loop: CSVDTSGDKLFF. The CDR3 DNA follows: TGCAGCGTTGACACTAGCGGGGATAAACTGTTTTTT.

V usage is TRBV10-2 and J usage is TRBJ1-2, with 10 bases identical to TRBD1. Germline V CDR1 and CDR2: WSHSY, SAAADI. The CDR3 length is 14 residues. The trim removed 2 bases at V and 7 bases at J, leaving 4 bases unmatched. CDR3 DNA sequence: TGCGCCAGCAGTGAGCGGGACAGGGGTGGTGGCTACACCTTC. Encoded protein: CASSERDRGGGYTF.

Worth noting for this clonotype: At one end, the junction sequence differs from germline, possibly due to a read error. V usage is TRBV7-4 and J usage is TRBJ1-6, with TRBD1 matching 9 bases. CDR1 SGHVT and CDR2 SQSDAQ come from the germline V gene. The CDR3 is made up of 14 amino acids. Written as DNA, the CDR3 is TGTGCCAGCAACCTGCACAGGGGGCTTCCACCCCTCCATTTT. This sequence encodes CASNLHRGLPPLHF.

The chain combines TRBV14 with TRBJ1-2; D is unresolved. The germline V gene has CDR1 SGHDN and CDR2 FVKESK. The CDR3 covers 15 residues. Trimming pared 4 bases from V and 10 bases from J, leaving 22 bases between. CDR3 amino acids: CASSLVLPETQYYTF. The CDR3 DNA reads as TGTGCCAGCAGCCTAGTCCTCCCCGAGACCCAGTACTACACCTTC.

Remarks on this clonotype: It is likely a read error, because the conserved phenylalanine at the end of the CDR3 is missing. The DNA is omitted, as the CDR3 cannot be located on it reliably, and the CDR3 follows TCRdb's listing. The gene calls are TRBV7-2 and TRBJ2-1; the table assigns TRBD2, which was not confirmed against the DNA. The V gene's germline CDR1 is SGHTA and CDR2 FQGNSA. The CDR3 spans 12 amino acids, including both terminal residues. CDR3 sequence reads: CASSRGLAGAFT.

Points on this clonotype: One junction end does not reproduce the germline sequence, and a read error may be involved. V gene TRBV2 combines with J gene TRBJ1-6; possible D gene TRBD1, 5 bases. Germline-derived CDR1 and CDR2 are SNHLY and FYNNEI. This CDR3 has 13 amino acids. Written as DNA, the CDR3 is TGCAGTGCTAGGGGCAGCGCCGAGGCGGTCCTCCACTTT. Its protein product is CSARGSAEAVLHF.

The table lists this clonotype with a count of one. A read error may account for a junction end that differs from germline. The chain joins TRBV20-1 to TRBJ2-3; tentatively, D is TRBD2 (5 bases). This CDR3 spans 14 amino acids. Germline CDR1 reads DFQATT; CDR2 reads SNEGSKA (reference sequence). The CDR3: CSTRALIEGDTQYF. DNA for the CDR3: TGCAGTACTAGAGCCCTGATCGAAGGTGATACGCAGTATTTT.

This clonotype was found many times. The chain combines TRBV2 with TRBJ2-1; D not certain. V was cut by 6 bases and J by 3 bases, with 9 bases left in between. CDR1 and CDR2 from the germline V gene are SNHLY and FYNNEI. This CDR3 comprises 13 residues. DNA for the CDR3: TGTGCCAGCAGCGCGGATCTCTACAATGAGCAGTTCTTC. It codes for CASSADLYNEQFF.

As regards this clonotype: A much larger clone differs from this one at a single base, so this may be a read error. The chain combines TRBV5-5 with TRBJ2-1; the match to TRBD2 covers 11 bases. The CDR3 runs to 15 residues. Germline V CDR1 and CDR2: SGHKS, YYEKEE (reference sequence). This CDR3 reads CASNLGLADYNEQFF. DNA for the CDR3: TGTGCCAGCAACTTGGGACTAGCGGACTACAATGAGCAGTTCTTC.

The gene calls are TRBV6-4 and TRBJ2-7; possible D gene TRBD1, 6 bases. The CDR3 totals 15 residues. The V gene's germline CDR1 is MRHNA and CDR2 SNTAGT. Trimming took off 8 bases at V and 1 base at J, with 18 bases between the two ends. The CDR3 DNA reads TGTGCCAGCTTCGCCGGGGACATCGGGTCCTACGAGCAGTACTTC. Translating it yields CASFAGDIGSYEQYF.

The chain has TRBV10-1 and TRBJ2-3, with TRBD2 identical over 9 bases. Looked up from germline, CDR1 is WNHNN and CDR2 is SYGVQD (reference sequence). V gave up 0 bases and J gave up 13 bases; unmatched junction bases: 5. The CDR3 has 13 amino acids. CDR3 coding DNA: TGCGCCAGCAGTGAGTCTCTAGCGGGGACGGAGTATTTT. Protein: CASSESLAGTEYF.

A note on this clonotype: The missing conserved phenylalanine or tryptophan at the end of this CDR3 makes a read error likely. The chain employs TRBV7-2 and TRBJ1-3; D unclear. Looked up from germline, CDR1 is SGHTA and CDR2 is FQGNSA. The germline V and J ends were trimmed by 9 bases and 3 bases, with 21 bases remaining between them. CDR3 length: 16 amino acids. CDR3 nucleotides: TGTGCCAGTAGCCTAAGGGAGACGGCGGATGGAAACACCATATATTCT. This translates into CASSLRETADGNTIYS.

A few counts support this clonotype. Mismatch with germline at one junction end may stem from a read error. The chain couples TRBV4-1 to TRBJ2-2; D ambiguous. There are 16 residues in the CDR3. The germline V gene encodes CDR1 MGHRA and CDR2 YSYEKL. CDR3 nucleotide sequence: TGTGCCACCAGCAGACCCCTTTGGGGGAACACCGGGGAGCTGTTTTTT. Translation gives CATSRPLWGNTGELFF.

In this sample, this clonotype turned up many times. A much more abundant neighbour one base away suggests this may be a read error. The chain combines TRBV25-1 with TRBJ1-4; the D is unclear. The CDR3 has 15 residues. The V gene's germline CDR1 is MGHDK and CDR2 SYGVNS. V lost 0 bases to trimming and J lost 7 bases, with 12 bases between them. CDR3 DNA: TGTGCCAGCAGTGAATATACTCAAGGACGTGAAAAACTGTTTTTT. It translates to CASSEYTQGREKLFF.